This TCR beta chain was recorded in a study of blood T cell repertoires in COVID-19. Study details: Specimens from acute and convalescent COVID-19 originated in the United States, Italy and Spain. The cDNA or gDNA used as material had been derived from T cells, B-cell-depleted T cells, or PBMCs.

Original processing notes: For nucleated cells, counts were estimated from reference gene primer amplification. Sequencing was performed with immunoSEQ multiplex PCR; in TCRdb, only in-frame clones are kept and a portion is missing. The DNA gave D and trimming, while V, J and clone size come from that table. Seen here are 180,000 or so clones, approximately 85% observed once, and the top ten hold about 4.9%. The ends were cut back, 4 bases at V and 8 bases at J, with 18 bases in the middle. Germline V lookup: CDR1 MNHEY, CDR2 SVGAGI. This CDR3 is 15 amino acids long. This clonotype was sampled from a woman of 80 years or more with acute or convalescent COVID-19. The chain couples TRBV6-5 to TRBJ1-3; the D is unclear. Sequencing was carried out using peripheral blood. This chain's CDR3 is CASSFTVGQADTIYF. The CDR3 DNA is TGTGCCAGCAGTTTTACCGTAGGTCAAGCGGACACCATATATTTT.